This TCR beta chain appears in the sequencing data of a study of shared clonotypes between healthy human individuals. The CDR3 is 15 amino acids. The V gene lost 7 bases and the J gene lost 2 bases, with 15 bases spanning the gap. Germline CDR1 reads SEHNR; CDR2 reads FQNEAQ (reference sequence). Partitioning of CD4+ cells yielded a CD45RA+ naive subset and a CD45RA-negative memory subset. Measured with immunoSEQ multiplex PCR; TCRdb has only the in-frame clones, and not every one. Altogether 2,500,000 or so clones are present, approximately 94% being singletons, with the ten largest covering around 0.37%.

The genes are TRBV7-9 and TRBJ1-3, with no clear D. This clonotype originated in a man younger than 35 in good health. Some clones in this sample may be carry-over from other donors' samples. Specimen: naive CD4+ T cells from PBMCs. Subset defined: CD45RA+ positively selected. CDR3 bases: TGTGCCAGCACCCCTCGCGGCTTTCCTGGAAACACCATATATTTT. It encodes CASTPRGFPGNTIYF.